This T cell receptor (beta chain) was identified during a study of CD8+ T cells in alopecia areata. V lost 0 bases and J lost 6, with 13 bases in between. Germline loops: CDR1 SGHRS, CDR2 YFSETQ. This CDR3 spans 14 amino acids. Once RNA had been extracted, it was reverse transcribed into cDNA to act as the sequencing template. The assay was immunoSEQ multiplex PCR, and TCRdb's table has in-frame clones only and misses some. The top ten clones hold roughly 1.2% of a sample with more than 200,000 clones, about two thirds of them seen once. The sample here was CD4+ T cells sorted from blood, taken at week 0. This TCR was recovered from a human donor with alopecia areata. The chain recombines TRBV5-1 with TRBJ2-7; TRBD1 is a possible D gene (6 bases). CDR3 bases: TGCGCCAGCAGCTTGGCAAACAGGGACGGCGAGCAGTACTTC. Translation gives CASSLANRDGEQYF.